These T cell receptor beta chains were read from a single sample in a study of shared clonotypes between healthy human individuals. The method was immunoSEQ multiplex PCR; TCRdb's version includes in-frame clones alone and lacks a portion of them. Here the sample spans over a million clones, about 77% being singletons. Material: memory CD4+ T cells sorted from blood. These receptors were taken from a man younger than 35 in good health. Both conserved end residues are part of each CDR3. The D gene is left open where the match is weak. The size entry is marked missing in some rows and otherwise reads once, few, many or a size class.

CDR3 DNA,CDR3 protein,D gene,clone size,CDR3 length,J gene,V gene
TGTGCCAGCAGCTTGGAGGGGAGCGCGGGAAACACCATATATTTT,CASSLEGSAGNTIYF,-,-,15,TRBJ1-3,TRBV7-4
TGTGCCAGCAGTCCCTGGACAGGGCAGTCGGGAGAGACCCAGTACTTC,CASSPWTGQSGETQYF,TRBD1,once,16,TRBJ2-5,TRBV28
TGCGCCAGCAGCCAAGACCGGACTAGCCGGTACACAGATACGCAGTATTTT,CASSQDRTSRYTDTQYF,TRBD2,-,17,TRBJ2-3,TRBV4-3
TGTGCCATCAATTCGTACCCTAGCGGGGGGGGTAGCACAGATACGCAGTATTTT,CAINSYPSGGGSTDTQYF,TRBD2,-,18,TRBJ2-3,TRBV10-3
TGCGCCAGCAGCTTCGGACTAGCGACCTACAATGAGCAGTTCTTC,CASSFGLATYNEQFF,TRBD2,-,15,TRBJ2-1,TRBV5-1
TGTGCCAGCAGCCTTGGGGACAGAGTGAACACTGAAGCTTTCTTT,CASSLGDRVNTEAFF,TRBD1,-,15,TRBJ1-1,TRBV11-2
TGTGCCAGCAGCTCCACAAATAGCAATCAGCCCCAGCATTTT,CASSSTNSNQPQHF,-,-,14,TRBJ1-5,TRBV6-6
TGTGCCAGCAGCGTTAACAGGGGTTCGTCTGGAAACACCATATATTTT,CASSVNRGSSGNTIYF,TRBD1,-,16,TRBJ1-3,TRBV9
TGTGCCAGCAGTTACCGGCAGGGGAACACTGAAGCTTTCTTT,CASSYRQGNTEAFF,-,-,14,TRBJ1-1,TRBV6-5
TGTGCCAGCAGCGCTAGCGGGAGGGCAAGCGATGAGCAGTTCTTC,CASSASGRASDEQFF,TRBD2,-,15,TRBJ2-1,TRBV9
TGTGCCAGCTCACCACCCATTTCAGCGGATACGCAGTATTTT,CASSPPISADTQYF,-,-,14,TRBJ2-3,TRBV18
TGTGCCAGCTCACCACGTCTAGCGGGAGACACCGGGGAGCTGTTTTTT,CASSPRLAGDTGELFF,TRBD2,few,16,TRBJ2-2,TRBV18
TGTGCCAGCAGTTTGGTTCCGAACACTGAAGCTTTCTTT,CASSLVPNTEAFF,-,-,13,TRBJ1-1,TRBV11-2
TGTGCCAGCAGTGCAAATAATCCAGATACGCAGTATTTT,CASSANNPDTQYF,-,-,13,TRBJ2-3,TRBV25-1
TGTGCCAGCACGGGACGGACGGGAAACACTGAAGCTTTCTTT,CASTGRTGNTEAFF,-,-,14,TRBJ1-1,TRBV6-1
TGTGCCAGCAGTGAGGACAGCTTGGGCTCCTACGAGCAGTACTTC,CASSEDSLGSYEQYF,-,-,15,TRBJ2-7,TRBV28
TGTGCCACTGAGAGGGGCGAGGGATACGAAAAACTGTTTTTT,CATERGEGYEKLFF,-,-,14,TRBJ1-4,TRBV15
TGTGCCAGCACCTCGCAGAAGTGGGTGACCTACGAGCAGTACTTC,CASTSQKWVTYEQYF,-,-,15,TRBJ2-7,TRBV6-5
TGTGCCAGCAGCTTAGACCCCCAAAGGGAGCAGTACTTC,CASSLDPQREQYF,-,-,13,TRBJ2-7,TRBV5-4
TGTGCCAGCAGTACGGCAGAGACCCAGTACTTC,CASSTAETQYF,-,once,11,TRBJ2-5,TRBV25-1
TGTGCCAGCAGCTTGGACAGCCCCTATTATGGCTACACCTTC,CASSLDSPYYGYTF,-,-,14,TRBJ1-2,TRBV7-2
TGTGCCAGCAGTCTAACAGGGGGCTTATTCAATGAGCAGTTCTTC,CASSLTGGLFNEQFF,TRBD1,-,15,TRBJ2-1,TRBV6-5
TGTGCCAGCAGCTTAGGCGCGGCTCAAGAGACCCAGTACTTC,CASSLGAAQETQYF,-,-,14,TRBJ2-5,TRBV7-2
TGTGCCAGTAGCTCCGGGACAAGGAAGTATGGCTACACCTTC,CASSSGTRKYGYTF,-,-,14,TRBJ1-2,TRBV19
TGTGCCAGCAGTCCCCGGGACGGACAAGAGACCCAGTACTTC,CASSPRDGQETQYF,-,-,14,TRBJ2-5,TRBV6-1
TGCGCCAGCAAACCATCCGGGGATAGCAATCAGCCCCAGCATTTT,CASKPSGDSNQPQHF,-,-,15,TRBJ1-5,TRBV10-2
TGTGCCAGCAGCTTCGGGACAGGTAACTACGAGCAGTACTTC,CASSFGTGNYEQYF,TRBD1,-,14,TRBJ2-7,TRBV11-2
TGCGCCAGCCGGGACAGTCAAATATATAATTCACCCCTCCACTTT,CASRDSQIYNSPLHF,TRBD1,-,15,TRBJ1-6,TRBV5-1
TGCGCCAGCAGCCAAGGGCCATCCTACGAGCAGTACTTC,CASSQGPSYEQYF,-,-,13,TRBJ2-7,TRBV4-1
TGTGCCAGCAGTTATGGGGGGGCAGGTGGCTACACCTTC,CASSYGGAGGYTF,-,-,13,TRBJ1-2,TRBV6-5
TGCGCCAGCAGCCAAGACTCTTGGGGGCTTGGGTATGGCTACACCTTC,CASSQDSWGLGYGYTF,-,-,16,TRBJ1-2,TRBV4-1
TGTGCCAGCAGCCCGAGACAGAACTCCTACAATGAGCAGTTCTTC,CASSPRQNSYNEQFF,-,-,15,TRBJ2-1,TRBV9
TGTGCCAGCAGTTTATGGGGCGCCGGCTATGGCTACACCTTC,CASSLWGAGYGYTF,-,many,14,TRBJ1-2,TRBV28
TGCGCCAGCAGTGATGGGGGGCTGATATCTGGAAACACCATATATTTT,CASSDGGLISGNTIYF,-,-,16,TRBJ1-3,TRBV10-2
TGCGCCAGCAGGGGGGACAGGGCCTCCTACAATGAGCAGTTCTTC,CASRGDRASYNEQFF,TRBD1,-,15,TRBJ2-1,TRBV5-1
TGTGCCAGCAGCTTGGGGAATGAAAAACTGTTTTTT,CASSLGNEKLFF,-,-,12,TRBJ1-4,TRBV7-8
TGTGCCAGCAGTGAAACCACGCGGGACAGGGGGCACGAGCAGTACTTC,CASSETTRDRGHEQYF,TRBD1,-,16,TRBJ2-7,TRBV2
TGTGCCAGCAGTTTGACGCGGGAGGGCCCCAGGTGGCAGTTCTTC,CASSLTREGPRWQFF,TRBD2,-,15,TRBJ2-1,TRBV28
TGCGCCAGCAGTGCTGGGCCGGGACAGGGTCAAGAGACCCAGTACTTC,CASSAGPGQGQETQYF,TRBD1,-,16,TRBJ2-5,TRBV10-2
TGCGCCAGCAGCTTGATGGCCGGGGCATTCAACACTGAAGCTTTCTTT,CASSLMAGAFNTEAFF,-,-,16,TRBJ1-1,TRBV5-1
TGTGCCAGCAGCCTTTCCGGGGCGGGAGGGTACAATGAGCAGTTCTTC,CASSLSGAGGYNEQFF,TRBD2,-,16,TRBJ2-1,TRBV7-9
TGTGCCAGCAGGGTAGGGTTTGAAGCTTTCTTT,CASRVGFEAFF,-,-,11,TRBJ1-1,TRBV6-5
TGTGCCAGCAGCTTCACAGGGTCGTTCACAGATACGCAGTATTTT,CASSFTGSFTDTQYF,-,-,15,TRBJ2-3,TRBV11-2
TGTGCCAGCAGCTTACGTCAGAACACTGAAGCTTTCTTT,CASSLRQNTEAFF,-,-,13,TRBJ1-1,TRBV11-2
TGTGCCAGCAGTACCCATACACCTCTCAATCAGCCCCAGCATTTT,CASSTHTPLNQPQHF,-,-,15,TRBJ1-5,TRBV28
TGTGCCAGCTCACCACCCTCCCAAGGGGAGCAGTACTTC,CASSPPSQGEQYF,-,-,13,TRBJ2-7,TRBV18
TGTGCCAGCAGGACTACCGGGACAGGATCCTATAATTCACCCCTCCACTTT,CASRTTGTGSYNSPLHF,TRBD1,-,17,TRBJ1-6,TRBV5-4
TGTGCCAGCAGCCCCGGGACACGCTCCTACGAGCAGTACTTC,CASSPGTRSYEQYF,-,-,14,TRBJ2-7,TRBV7-2
TGTGCCAGCAGTATCGAACCGAAAGGCAATGAGCAGTTCTTC,CASSIEPKGNEQFF,-,-,14,TRBJ2-1,TRBV6-6
TGTGCCAGCACACCGGGACAGGGGCAAGAGACCCAGTACTTC,CASTPGQGQETQYF,TRBD1,-,14,TRBJ2-5,TRBV10-3
TGTGCCAGCAGCCAAGAAGGGACATCCGGAGATACGCAGTATTTT,CASSQEGTSGDTQYF,-,-,15,TRBJ2-3,TRBV4-2
TGCAGCGTTATTGGACAGAAGAATCAGCCCCAGCATTTT,CSVIGQKNQPQHF,-,-,13,TRBJ1-5,TRBV29-1
TGTGCCAGCAGTGAACAGGGGGCATATGGGGAGCTGTTTTTT,CASSEQGAYGELFF,TRBD1,-,14,TRBJ2-2,TRBV6-1
TGTGCCAGTAGTTCCTCCGGGACTAGCGGGGGGCTGGTCTCCTTAGCCAAAAACATTCAGTACTTC,CASSSSGTSGGLVSLAKNIQYF,TRBD2,-,22,TRBJ2-4,TRBV19
TGTGCCAGCAGCGCAGGACAGGGAGGCGAGCAGTACTTC,CASSAGQGGEQYF,TRBD1,-,13,TRBJ2-7,TRBV7-3
TGTGCCAGCAGTGGTACAGGTAGCAATCAGCCCCAGCATTTT,CASSGTGSNQPQHF,-,-,14,TRBJ1-5,TRBV6-1
TGTGCCAGCAGGACAGCCCAAAACATTCAGTACTTC,CASRTAQNIQYF,-,-,12,TRBJ2-4,TRBV6-6